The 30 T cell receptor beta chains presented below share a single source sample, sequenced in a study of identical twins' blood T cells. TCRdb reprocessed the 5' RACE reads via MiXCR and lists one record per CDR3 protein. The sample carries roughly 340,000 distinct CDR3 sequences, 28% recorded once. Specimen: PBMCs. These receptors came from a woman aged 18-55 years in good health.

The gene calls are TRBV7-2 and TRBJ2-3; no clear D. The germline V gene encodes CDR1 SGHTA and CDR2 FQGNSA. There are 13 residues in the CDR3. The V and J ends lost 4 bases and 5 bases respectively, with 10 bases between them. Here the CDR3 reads CASSWGSGDTQYF. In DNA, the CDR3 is TGTGCCAGCAGCTGGGGATCGGGAGATACGCAGTATTTT.

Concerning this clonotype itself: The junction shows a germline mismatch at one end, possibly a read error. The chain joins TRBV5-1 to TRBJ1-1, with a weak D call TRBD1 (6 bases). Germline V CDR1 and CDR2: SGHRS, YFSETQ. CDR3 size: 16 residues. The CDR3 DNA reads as TGCGCCAGCAGCAGAACTTTTGACAGGACGAACATTGAAGCTTTCTTT. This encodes CASSRTFDRTNIEAFF.

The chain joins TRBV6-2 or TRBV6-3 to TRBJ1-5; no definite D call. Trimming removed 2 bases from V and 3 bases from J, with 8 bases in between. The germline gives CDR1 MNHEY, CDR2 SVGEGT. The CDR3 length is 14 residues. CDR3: CASSYQLPNQPQHF. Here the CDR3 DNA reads TGTGCCAGCAGTTACCAACTGCCCAATCAGCCCCAGCATTTT.

The CDR3 region is CASSHSGVETEAFF. The CDR3 nucleotides are TGTGCCAGCAGCCATTCGGGGGTGGAAACTGAAGCTTTCTTT. V gene TRBV6-5 combines with J gene TRBJ1-1; maybe TRBD1 (5 bases). The CDR3 loop spans 14 amino acids. The V gene lost 6 bases and the J gene lost 5 bases, with 16 bases spanning the gap. Germline loops: CDR1 MNHEY, CDR2 SVGAGI.

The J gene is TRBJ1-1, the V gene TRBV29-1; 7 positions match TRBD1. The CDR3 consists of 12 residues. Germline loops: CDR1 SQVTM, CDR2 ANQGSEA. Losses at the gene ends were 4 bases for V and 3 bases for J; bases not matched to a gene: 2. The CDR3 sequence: CSVAGQDTEAFF. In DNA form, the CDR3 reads TGCAGCGTTGCCGGACAGGACACTGAAGCTTTCTTT.

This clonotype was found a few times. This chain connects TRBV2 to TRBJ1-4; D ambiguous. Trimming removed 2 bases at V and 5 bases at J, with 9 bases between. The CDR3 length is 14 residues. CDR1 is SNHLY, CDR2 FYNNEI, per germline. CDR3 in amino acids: CASSEYSQNEKLFF. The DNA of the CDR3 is TGTGCCAGCAGTGAATACAGCCAAAATGAAAAACTGTTTTTT. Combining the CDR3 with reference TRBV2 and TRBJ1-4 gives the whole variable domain EPEVTQTPSHQVTQMGQEVILRCVPISNHLYFYWYRQILGQKVEFLVSFYNNEISEKSEIFDDQFSVERPDGSNFTLKIRSTKLEDSAMYFCASSEYSQNEKLFFGSGTQLSVL.

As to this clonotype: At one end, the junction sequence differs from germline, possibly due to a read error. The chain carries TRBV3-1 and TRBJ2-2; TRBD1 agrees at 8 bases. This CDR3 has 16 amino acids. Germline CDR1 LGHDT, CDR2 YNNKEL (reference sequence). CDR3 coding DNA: TGTGTCAGCAGCCCCACAGGGGGGACTAACACCGGGGAGCTGTTTTTT. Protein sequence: CVSSPTGGTNTGELFF. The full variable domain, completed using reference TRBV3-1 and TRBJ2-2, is DTAVSQTPKYLVTQMGNDKSIKCEQNLGHDTMYWYKQDSKKFLKIMFSYNNKELIINETVPNRFSPKSPDKAHLNLHINSLELGDSAVYFCVSSPTGGTNTGELFFGEGSRLTVL.

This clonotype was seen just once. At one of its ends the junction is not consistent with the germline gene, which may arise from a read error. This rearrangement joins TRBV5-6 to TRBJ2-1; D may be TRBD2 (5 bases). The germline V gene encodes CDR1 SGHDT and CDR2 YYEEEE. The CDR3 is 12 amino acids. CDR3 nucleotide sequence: TGTGCCAGCAGCCACTCGACTCCGAAGAGGGTCTTC. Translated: CASSHSTPKRVF.

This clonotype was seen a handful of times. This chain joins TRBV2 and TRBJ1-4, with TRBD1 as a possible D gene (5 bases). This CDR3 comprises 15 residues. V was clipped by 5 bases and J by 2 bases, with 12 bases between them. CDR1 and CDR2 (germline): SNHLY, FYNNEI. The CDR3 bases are TGTGCCAGCAGTCGCAGGGCCATCACTAATGAAAAACTGTTTTTT. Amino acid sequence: CASSRRAITNEKLFF.

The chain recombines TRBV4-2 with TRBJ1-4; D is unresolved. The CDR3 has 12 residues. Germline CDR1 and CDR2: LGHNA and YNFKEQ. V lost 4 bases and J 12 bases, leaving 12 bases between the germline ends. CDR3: CASSRQELELFF. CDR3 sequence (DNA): TGTGCCAGCAGCCGCCAAGAGTTGGAACTGTTTTTT.

In DNA form, the CDR3 reads TGTGCCAGCAGCGAGTGGGGGGGTCGCACAGATACGCAGTATTTT. It translates to CASSEWGGRTDTQYF. V gene TRBV9 combines with J gene TRBJ2-3, with 7 bases lining up with TRBD2. Germline V gene data show CDR1 as SGDLS and CDR2 as YYNGEE. CDR3 length: 15 amino acids. Trimming cost V 3 bases and J 1 base; bases outside gene matches: 5. Filled out from reference TRBV9 and TRBJ2-3, the complete variable domain reads DSGVTQTPKHLITATGQRVTLRCSPRSGDLSVYWYQQSLDQGLQFLIQYYNGEERAKGNILERFSAQQFPDLHSELNLSSLELGDSALYFCASSEWGGRTDTQYFGPGTRLTVL.

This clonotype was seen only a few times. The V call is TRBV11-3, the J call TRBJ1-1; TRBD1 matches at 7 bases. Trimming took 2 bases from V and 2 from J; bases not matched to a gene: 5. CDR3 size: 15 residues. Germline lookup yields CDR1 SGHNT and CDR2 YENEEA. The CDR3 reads CASSLRKGANTEAFF. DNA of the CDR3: TGTGCCAGCAGCTTAAGGAAGGGGGCTAACACTGAAGCTTTCTTT.

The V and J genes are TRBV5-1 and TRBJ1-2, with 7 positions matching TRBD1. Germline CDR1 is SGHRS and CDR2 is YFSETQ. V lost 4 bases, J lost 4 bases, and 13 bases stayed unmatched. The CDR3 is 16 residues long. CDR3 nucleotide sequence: TGCGCCAGCAGCCCGGGACCGGGACAGATATTCTATGGCTACACCTTC. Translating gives CASSPGPGQIFYGYTF.

The CDR3 spells CASSYPGSYEQYF. The CDR3 nucleotides read TGTGCCAGCAGTTATCCGGGTAGCTACGAGCAGTACTTC. The rearrangement uses TRBV6-6 and TRBJ2-7, with no clear D. This CDR3 comprises 13 residues. Germline lookup yields CDR1 MNHNY and CDR2 SVGAGI (reference sequence). V was clipped by 3 bases and J by 3 bases, with 9 bases between them.

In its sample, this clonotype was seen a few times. The CDR3 DNA reads as TGCAGTGCTAGAGATACGACAGCTAACTATGGCTACACCTTC. Translation gives CSARDTTANYGYTF. The genes are TRBV20-1 and TRBJ1-2, with D possibly being TRBD1 (5 bases). Trimming took 0 bases from V and 0 from J, leaving 8 bases between them. The CDR3 is made up of 14 amino acids. Germline assignment: CDR1 DFQATT and CDR2 SNEGSKA (reference sequence).

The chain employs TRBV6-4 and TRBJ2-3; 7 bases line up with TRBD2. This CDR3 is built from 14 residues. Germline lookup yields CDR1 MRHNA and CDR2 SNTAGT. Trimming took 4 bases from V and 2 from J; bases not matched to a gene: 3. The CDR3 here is CASSALAATDTQYF. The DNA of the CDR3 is TGTGCCAGCAGTGCCCTAGCGGCCACAGATACGCAGTATTTT.

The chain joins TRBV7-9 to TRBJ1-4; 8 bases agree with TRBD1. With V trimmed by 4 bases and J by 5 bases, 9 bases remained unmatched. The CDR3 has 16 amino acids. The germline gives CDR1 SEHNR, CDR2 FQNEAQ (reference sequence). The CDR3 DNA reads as TGTGCCAGCAGCTCTCGCCTGGACAGGGAGAATGAAAAACTGTTTTTT. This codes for CASSSRLDRENEKLFF.

Here the CDR3 DNA reads TGCGCCAGCAGCCAAGACAAAGGGCAGCGTAATTCACCCCTCCACTTT. This translates into CASSQDKGQRNSPLHF. The chain combines TRBV4-3 with TRBJ1-6; D is ambiguous. This CDR3 region has 16 residues. The V and J ends lost 0 bases and 6 bases respectively, with 12 bases between them. Germline V lookup: CDR1 LGHNA, CDR2 YSLEER.

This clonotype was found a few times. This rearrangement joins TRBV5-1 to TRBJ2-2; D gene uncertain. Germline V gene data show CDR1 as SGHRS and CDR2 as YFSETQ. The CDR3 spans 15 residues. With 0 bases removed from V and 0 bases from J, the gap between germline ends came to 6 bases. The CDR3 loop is CASSLARSNTGELFF. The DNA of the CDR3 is TGCGCCAGCAGCTTGGCTAGGTCGAACACCGGGGAGCTGTTTTTT.

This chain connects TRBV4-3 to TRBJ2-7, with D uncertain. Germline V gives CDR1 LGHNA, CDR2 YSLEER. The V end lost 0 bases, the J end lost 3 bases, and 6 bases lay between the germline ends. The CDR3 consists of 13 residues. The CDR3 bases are TGCGCCAGCAGCCAAGACCGCGGCTACGAGCAGTACTTC. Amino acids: CASSQDRGYEQYF.

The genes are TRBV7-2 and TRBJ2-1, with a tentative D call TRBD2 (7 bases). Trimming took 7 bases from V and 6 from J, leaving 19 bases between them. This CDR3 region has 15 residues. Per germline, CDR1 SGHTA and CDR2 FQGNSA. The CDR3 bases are TGTGCCAGCATTAAAAACGGGGGGCCCCCCAATGAGCAGTTCTTC. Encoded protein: CASIKNGGPPNEQFF.

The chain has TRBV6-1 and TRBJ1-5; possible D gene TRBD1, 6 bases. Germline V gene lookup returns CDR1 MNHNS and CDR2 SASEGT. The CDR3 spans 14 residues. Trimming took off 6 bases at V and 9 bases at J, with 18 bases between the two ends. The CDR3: CASRSDRGERPQHF. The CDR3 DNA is TGTGCCAGCAGATCGGACAGAGGGGAGCGGCCCCAGCATTTT.

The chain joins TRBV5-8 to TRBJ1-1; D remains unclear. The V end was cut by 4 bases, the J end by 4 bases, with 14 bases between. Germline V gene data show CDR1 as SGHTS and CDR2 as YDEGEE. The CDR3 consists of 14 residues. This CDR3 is CASSPAPRVTEAFF. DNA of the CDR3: TGTGCCAGCAGCCCTGCGCCGCGAGTCACTGAAGCTTTCTTT.

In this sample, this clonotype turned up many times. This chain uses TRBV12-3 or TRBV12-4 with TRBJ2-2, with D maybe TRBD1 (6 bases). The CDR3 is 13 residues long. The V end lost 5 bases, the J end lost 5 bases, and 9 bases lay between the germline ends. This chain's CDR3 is CASSDRGTGELFF. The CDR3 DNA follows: TGTGCCAGCAGTGATAGGGGGACCGGGGAGCTGTTTTTT.

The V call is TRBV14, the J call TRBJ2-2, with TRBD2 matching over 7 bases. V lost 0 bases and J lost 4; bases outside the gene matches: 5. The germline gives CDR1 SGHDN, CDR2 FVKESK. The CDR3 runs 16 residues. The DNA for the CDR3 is TGTGCCAGCAGCCAAGACCCTTGGACTAGCACCGGGGAGCTGTTTTTT. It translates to CASSQDPWTSTGELFF.

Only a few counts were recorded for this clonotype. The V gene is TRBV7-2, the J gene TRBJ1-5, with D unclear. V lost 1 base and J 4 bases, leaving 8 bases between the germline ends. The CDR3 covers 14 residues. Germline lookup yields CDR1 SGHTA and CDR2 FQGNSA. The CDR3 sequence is CASSLVARNQPQHF. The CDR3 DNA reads TGTGCCAGCAGCTTAGTTGCACGGAATCAGCCCCAGCATTTT.

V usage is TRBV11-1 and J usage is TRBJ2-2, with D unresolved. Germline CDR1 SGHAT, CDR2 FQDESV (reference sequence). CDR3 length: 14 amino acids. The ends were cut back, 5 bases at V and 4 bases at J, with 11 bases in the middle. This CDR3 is CASSPTYTTGELFF. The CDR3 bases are TGTGCCAGCAGCCCCACCTACACCACCGGGGAGCTGTTTTTT.

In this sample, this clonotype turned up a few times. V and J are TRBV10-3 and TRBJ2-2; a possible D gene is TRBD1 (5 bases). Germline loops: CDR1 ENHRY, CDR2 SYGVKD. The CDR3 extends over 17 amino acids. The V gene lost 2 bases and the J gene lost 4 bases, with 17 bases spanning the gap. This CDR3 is CAISEPWTGQGTGELFF. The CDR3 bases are TGTGCCATCAGTGAGCCCTGGACGGGCCAGGGCACCGGGGAGCTGTTTTTT.

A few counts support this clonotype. The CDR3: CASSAEGAGYTF. The CDR3 nucleotides read TGTGCCAGCAGCGCTGAAGGGGCTGGCTACACCTTC. This chain uses TRBV7-2 with TRBJ1-2, with D perhaps matching TRBD1 (5 bases). CDR1 is SGHTA and CDR2 is FQGNSA in the germline V gene. Between the trimmed V and J ends, which lost 5 bases and 7 bases, there was a span of 11 bases. This CDR3 spans 12 amino acids.

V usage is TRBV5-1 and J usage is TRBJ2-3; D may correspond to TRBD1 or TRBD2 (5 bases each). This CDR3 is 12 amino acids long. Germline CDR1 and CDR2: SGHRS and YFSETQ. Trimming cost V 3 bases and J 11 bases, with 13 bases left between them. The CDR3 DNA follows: TGCGCCAGCAGCTCGGGTGGGGGTGTGCAGTATTTT. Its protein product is CASSSGGGVQYF.